The source of this T cell receptor beta chain is a study of shared clonotypes between healthy human individuals. Germline loops: CDR1 GTSNPN, CDR2 SVGIG (reference sequence). V gave up 4 bases and J gave up 2 bases, with 12 bases separating them. This CDR3 contains 14 residues. Researchers ran the assay at a deep level. Repertoires were generated with immunoSEQ multiplex PCR, while TCRdb's copy carries only in-frame clones and drops some. The sample carries about 380,000 clones, about 97% recorded once. V gene TRBV30 combines with J gene TRBJ1-3; no reliable D call. The sample comprised memory CD8+ T cells sorted from blood. Subset defined: CD45RO+ cells pooled with CCR7-negative TemRA cells. The origin of this receptor is a man aged 25-45 years in good health. The CDR3 DNA reads as TGTGCCTGGATTTCACAGCTCGCTGGAAACACCATATATTTT. Amino acids: CAWISQLAGNTIYF.